Listed below are T cell receptor beta chains from one sample, sequenced in a study of blood T cell repertoires in COVID-19. Here immunoSEQ multiplex PCR was the method, and the copy in TCRdb shows in-frame clones only, minus some. The sample shows 75,000 to 100,000 clones, around 90% of them seen only once. The sequenced material came from peripheral blood. All receptors derive from a man between 65 and 79 years old with acute or convalescent COVID-19. Each CDR3 is given with its conserved first and last residue. Each record gives: D gene, V gene, clone size, J gene, CDR3 DNA, CDR3 protein. D genes are given only for firm matches. Size is omitted from some rows. Given values are once, few, many or a class for expanded clones.

>TRBD2|TRBV19|.|TRBJ2-2
TGTGCCAGTAGAAAGGACCTTAGCGGGAGGGTGGGATCCGGGGAGCTGTTTTTT
CASRKDLSGRVGSGELFF
>TRBD1|TRBV18|.|TRBJ1-2
TGTGCCAGCTCACCGGGACAGGGCCCTAACTATGGCTACACCTTC
CASSPGQGPNYGYTF
>.|TRBV9|.|TRBJ1-2
TGTGCCAGCAGCGTAGCGGCAGGGGTTATTTATGGCTACACCTTC
CASSVAAGVIYGYTF
>.|TRBV11-2|.|TRBJ2-1
TGTGCCAGCAGCTTTAGCTCCCCGCGCTACAATGAGCAGTTCTTC
CASSFSSPRYNEQFF
>TRBD2|TRBV19|.|TRBJ2-7
TGTGCCAGTAGTGTGGGGAGGGACGAGCAGTACTTC
CASSVGRDEQYF
>.|TRBV7-9|.|TRBJ1-2
TGTGCCAGCAGCTTAGAATACAGGGATGGCTACACCTTC
CASSLEYRDGYTF
>.|TRBV28|once|TRBJ2-7
TGTGCCAGCAGTTTAGGGCCAGCCTACGAGCAGTACTTC
CASSLGPAYEQYF
>TRBD2|TRBV28|.|TRBJ2-7
TGTGCCAGCAGCCGTACAGCGGGAGGGGCTTACGAGCAGTACTTC
CASSRTAGGAYEQYF
>.|TRBV6-6|.|TRBJ1-4
TGTGCCAGCAGTCCCTCGGGAGTCGGCGGTGAAAAACTGTTTTTT
CASSPSGVGGEKLFF
>TRBD1|TRBV6-2/TRBV6-3|.|TRBJ1-5
TGTGCCAGCAGTGGGACAGGGGGAGATCAGCCCCAGCATTTT
CASSGTGGDQPQHF
>TRBD1|TRBV7-8|.|TRBJ1-1
TGTGCCAGCAGCGGACAGGGGGCTGTAACTGAAGCTTTCTTT
CASSGQGAVTEAFF
>TRBD2|TRBV30|.|TRBJ2-1
TGTGCCTTCACCCTGGAGGGCGCGGGGGGGCTGAATGAGCAGTTCTTC
CAFTLEGAGGLNEQFF
>TRBD1|TRBV9|.|TRBJ1-1
TGTGCCAGCAGCGGACAGGGACGGGGGAACACTGAAGCTTTCTTT
CASSGQGRGNTEAFF
>.|TRBV5-1|.|TRBJ2-2
TGCGCCAGCAGTCGACAGGGAGGTAACACCGGGGAGCTGTTTTTT
CASSRQGGNTGELFF
>TRBD2|TRBV5-1|.|TRBJ2-2
TGCGCCAGCGTAACTAGCGCAAACACCGGGGAGCTGTTTTTT
CASVTSANTGELFF
>.|TRBV5-1|.|TRBJ2-7
TGCGCCAGCAGCCAGGACAATCCCCCCAACGAGCAGTACTTC
CASSQDNPPNEQYF
>.|TRBV19|.|TRBJ1-6
TGTGCCAGTAGTACCGGTACAGGGAATTCACCCCTCCACTTT
CASSTGTGNSPLHF
>.|TRBV5-6|.|TRBJ1-1
TGTGCCAGCACCGCGGGGGGCTTGAACACTGAAGCTTTCTTT
CASTAGGLNTEAFF